The present T cell receptor (beta chain) was sequenced within a study of CD8+CD57+ T cells in acquired aplastic anemia. Study-level information: The average for DNA from sorted CD4+ and CD8+ cells was 2.5 to 4 ug.

Patients selected for sequencing had displayed CD8+CD57+ cell expansion by flow cytometry. Blood was sampled before the patients had received any therapy. General study points: Patients shared around 31 CD8+ CDR3 sequences with controls.

Profiling that covered TCR beta VDJ and CDR3 relied on genomic DNA as its template. TCRdb reprocessed the reads via MiXCR and lists one record per CDR3 protein. Among about 120,000 distinct CDR3 sequences, over 30% were seen once, and the ten largest hold under 3%. The CDR3 sequence is 14 residues long. Germline CDR1 reads SGHRS; CDR2 reads YFSETQ. J gave up 5 bases and V 7 bases, and 10 bases lay outside the gene matches. Remarks on this clonotype: What it binds is unknown.

The clonotype was recovered from a human donor with aplastic anemia. Sequencing was carried out using sorted CD4+, CD8+, or CD8+CD57+ T cells (not recorded which) from PBMCs. This rearrangement joins TRBV5-1 to TRBJ2-3; 7 bases map to TRBD1. The chain's CDR3 is CASLRDPGGDTQYF. For the CDR3, the DNA is TGCGCCAGCCTACGGGACCCAGGGGGAGATACGCAGTATTTT.